A single sample is the source of the 22 T cell receptor beta chains below, sequenced in a study of T cells in Graves' hyperthyroidism and ophthalmopathy. From RNA transcripts, TCR beta CDR3 regions were amplified. First-round RT-PCR with HTBI primers amplified the TCR CDR3 region. TCRdb called the multiplex PCR reads again in MiXCR, with one record for every CDR3 protein. The table lists more than 500,000 distinct CDR3 sequences, roughly 17% of them singletons. The sample consisted of blood. Every receptor here comes from a woman under 40 with Graves' hyperthyroidism.

Remarks on this clonotype: This sequence may be a read error, since a much larger clone differs from it by one base. The chain links TRBV13 to TRBJ2-7, with 12 positions matching TRBD2. Looked up from germline, CDR1 is PRHDT and CDR2 is FYEKMQ (reference sequence). V lost 8 bases and J lost 1; bases outside the gene matches: 6. The CDR3 consists of 15 residues. The CDR3 DNA sequence: TGTGCCAGCGGCTCCGGACTAGCGGGGTCCTACGAGCAGTACTTC. Its protein product is CASGSGLAGSYEQYF. The complete variable domain, with remaining parts taken from reference TRBV13 and TRBJ2-7, reads AAGVIQSPRHLIKEKRETATLKCYPIPRHDTVYWYQQGPGQDPQFLISFYEKMQSDKGSIPDRFSAQQFSDYHSELNMSSLELGDSALYFCASGSGLAGSYEQYFGPGTRLTVT.

This clonotype was seen more than once but under ten times. The chain has TRBV20-1 and TRBJ1-6; no reliable D call. Germline V gene data show CDR1 as DFQATT and CDR2 as SNEGSKA (reference sequence). The CDR3 extends over 13 amino acids. The germline V and J ends were trimmed by 6 bases and 12 bases, with 18 bases remaining between them. This chain's CDR3 is CSAAARGNRPLHF. CDR3 nucleotide sequence: TGCAGTGCCGCAGCTCGTGGTAACAGACCCCTCCACTTT.

The chain joins TRBV18 to TRBJ1-5; 7 nucleotides align to TRBD1. The junction had 6 bases not matched to a gene; V was cut back by 4 bases and J by 3 bases. The V gene's germline CDR1 is KGHSH and CDR2 LQKENI. The CDR3 is 15 amino acids. The CDR3 loop reads CASSLSQGYNQPQHF. As DNA, the CDR3 is TGTGCCAGCTCACTCTCACAGGGGTACAATCAGCCCCAGCATTTT.

This clonotype was seen at least ten times. The gene calls are TRBV5-1 and TRBJ2-2, with a possible D match to TRBD2 (5 bases). Germline CDR1 is SGHRS and CDR2 is YFSETQ. CDR3 length equals 15 residues. Deletions cut 3 bases from V and 2 bases from J, with 11 bases between. This CDR3 is CASSYSSGNTGELFF. The CDR3 DNA follows: TGCGCCAGCAGCTATTCCAGCGGAAACACCGGGGAGCTGTTTTTT.

The V gene is TRBV12-3 or TRBV12-4, the J gene TRBJ2-5, with D perhaps matching TRBD1 or TRBD2 (6 bases each). V gave up 4 bases and J gave up 5 bases, with 14 bases separating them. The CDR3 is made up of 14 amino acids. The DNA of the CDR3 is TGTGCCAGCAGTTCCGGGGGCATTAGGGAGACCCAGTACTTC. This encodes CASSSGGIRETQYF.

In this sample, this clonotype turned up many times. The chain combines TRBV7-8 with TRBJ2-1, with D possibly being TRBD2 (5 bases). The CDR3 contains 14 residues. Trimming stripped 5 bases from V and 4 bases from J, with 12 bases between. Per the germline V gene, CDR1 is SGHVS and CDR2 is FQNEAQ. The CDR3 spells CASSPRPGYNEQFF. The CDR3 bases are TGTGCCAGCAGCCCTCGCCCGGGGTACAATGAGCAGTTCTTC.

In its sample, this clonotype was seen many times. The chain has TRBV2 and TRBJ2-1; no clear D gene. There are 11 residues in the CDR3. V was shortened by 7 bases and J by 7 bases, with 8 bases between the two germline ends. Germline values: CDR1 SNHLY, CDR2 FYNNEI. The CDR3 sequence: CASTYSNEQFF. The CDR3 region has the DNA TGTGCCAGCACTTATTCTAATGAGCAGTTCTTC.

The chain joins TRBV9 to TRBJ2-7, with 11 bases fitting TRBD2. The CDR3 covers 17 residues. Germline CDR1 SGDLS, CDR2 YYNGEE. V dropped 0 bases and J dropped 0; count of bases not matched to a gene: 5. The CDR3 spells CASSVGTGTSGSYEQYF. The CDR3 region has the DNA TGTGCCAGCAGCGTAGGCACCGGGACTAGCGGCTCCTACGAGCAGTACTTC.

The rearrangement links TRBV6-9 to TRBJ2-2; the match to TRBD1 covers 8 bases. Germline CDR1 and CDR2: MNHGY and SVAAGI. V shed 4 bases and J 1 base; nucleotides not matched to a gene: 5. This CDR3 is built from 16 residues. The CDR3 region has the DNA TGTGCCAGCAGTTCATTCGGGACAGGGAACACCGGGGAGCTGTTTTTT. Translated, it gives CASSSFGTGNTGELFF.

The sample holds a few counts of this clonotype. The V call is TRBV4-1, the J call TRBJ2-5; D remains unclear. The V end was cut by 0 bases, the J end by 2 bases, with 10 bases between. This CDR3 spans 15 amino acids. CDR1 and CDR2 (germline): MGHRA, YSYEKL. CDR3 sequence: CASSQEDGSQETQYF. In DNA form, the CDR3 reads TGCGCCAGCAGCCAAGAGGATGGATCACAAGAGACCCAGTACTTC.

This clonotype has more than one count but fewer than ten. The V call is TRBV4-1, the J call TRBJ1-1, with D perhaps TRBD1 (5 bases). This CDR3 spans 13 amino acids. V lost 1 base, J lost 8 bases, and 11 bases lay in between. CDR1 and CDR2 (germline): MGHRA, YSYEKL. CDR3 in amino acids: CASSQGDSPEAFF. CDR3 nucleotides: TGCGCCAGCAGCCAAGGTGACAGCCCCGAAGCTTTCTTT.

This clonotype was observed a handful of times. This CDR3 is CASSPRGVSGTSQETQYF. In nucleotides, the CDR3 is TGTGCCAGCTCACCAAGGGGGGTTAGCGGGACCTCACAAGAGACCCAGTACTTC. This chain links TRBV18 with TRBJ2-5; 8 bases align to TRBD2. Trimming at V came to 2 bases and at J to 2 bases, leaving 13 bases not matched to a gene. Germline V lookup: CDR1 KGHSH, CDR2 LQKENI. The CDR3 totals 18 residues.

About this clonotype itself: This sequence may be a read error, since a much larger clone differs from it by one base. This chain links TRBV28 with TRBJ2-2; D not certain. The CDR3 loop spans 16 amino acids. CDR1 and CDR2 from the germline V gene are MDHEN and SYDVKM. V was pared by 6 bases and J by 1 base, with 15 bases between. The CDR3 sequence: CASSFPRSVNTGELFF. In DNA form, the CDR3 reads TGTGCCAGCAGCTTCCCCCGAAGTGTGAACACCGGGGAGCTGTTTTTT. Full variable domain (rest looked up from reference TRBV28 and TRBJ2-2): DVKVTQSSRYLVKRTGEKVFLECVQDMDHENMFWYRQDPGLGLRLIYFSYDVKMKEKGDIPEGYSVSREKKERFSLILESASTNQTSMYLCASSFPRSVNTGELFFGEGSRLTVL.

The table lists this clonotype with many counts. The V and J genes are TRBV28 and TRBJ1-1; TRBD1 is a possible D gene (6 bases). Trimming removed 3 bases from V and 2 bases from J, with 13 bases in between. Germline-derived CDR1 and CDR2 are MDHEN and SYDVKM. The CDR3 totals 15 residues. The CDR3 nucleotides read TGTGCCAGCAGTTTGATGGAGGGGGAAAACACTGAAGCTTTCTTT. The encoded protein is CASSLMEGENTEAFF.

This clonotype was detected many times. The DNA of the CDR3 is TGCAGTGCTCCTCTGGATGGTGAAGCTTTCTTT. Its translation: CSAPLDGEAFF. The chain recombines TRBV20-1 with TRBJ1-1; D not resolved. Per germline, CDR1 DFQATT and CDR2 SNEGSKA (reference sequence). This CDR3 has 11 residues. The germline V and J ends were trimmed by 5 bases and 7 bases, with 11 bases remaining between them.

Regarding this clonotype: Sequence at one end of the junction differs from germline and may be a read error. The CDR3 bases are TGTGCCAGCAGGGGGCGGGGTGAGCGGTTCTTC. Amino acids: CASRGRGERFF. The rearrangement uses TRBV6-1 and TRBJ2-1, with a tentative D call TRBD2 (6 bases). There are 11 residues in the CDR3. Germline assignment: CDR1 MNHNS and CDR2 SASEGT.

This clonotype was detected a few times. The chain employs TRBV28 and TRBJ2-3, with D possibly TRBD2 on 6 matching bases. This CDR3 region has 14 residues. Trimming removed 7 bases at V and 6 bases at J, with 17 bases between. The V gene's germline CDR1 is MDHEN and CDR2 SYDVKM. The CDR3 DNA reads TGTGCCAGCATGAGTGGGAGGCCTTGGGATACGCAGTATTTT. Residues: CASMSGRPWDTQYF.

This clonotype was seen many times. The chain combines TRBV6-1 with TRBJ2-7, with 10 bases lining up with TRBD2. The V gene end was trimmed by 11 bases and the J gene end by 2 bases; junction bases not matched to a gene: 3. The length of the CDR3 is 12 residues. The germline V gene has CDR1 MNHNS and CDR2 SASEGT. CDR3 region: CAATSGTYEQYF. In DNA form, the CDR3 reads TGTGCCGCCACTAGCGGGACCTACGAGCAGTACTTC.

This clonotype was found many times. The rearrangement links TRBV12-3 or TRBV12-4 to TRBJ1-1; D is unclear. V was pared by 4 bases and J by 3 bases, with 9 bases between. This CDR3 contains 13 residues. The CDR3 region has the DNA TGTGCCAGCAGTTACGGTCGTGACACTGAAGCTTTCTTT. It encodes CASSYGRDTEAFF.

This clonotype was counted many times. V usage is TRBV27 and J usage is TRBJ2-1; the D is unclear. This CDR3 contains 15 residues. CDR1 and CDR2 from the germline V gene are MNHEY and SMNVEV (reference sequence). Trimming left V 0 bases short and J 7 bases short, with 13 bases between. CDR3 residues: CASSLSSGWDNEQFF. The CDR3 nucleotides read TGTGCCAGCAGTTTATCCTCCGGGTGGGATAATGAGCAGTTCTTC.

This clonotype was seen at least ten times. The chain carries TRBV6-5 and TRBJ1-2; 8 bases align to TRBD1. J was trimmed by 7 bases and V by 0 bases; bases with no gene match: 10. CDR3 size: 16 residues. In germline, CDR1 is MNHEY, CDR2 SVGAGI. The DNA for the CDR3 is TGTGCCAGCAGTTACTCGAGAGACAGGGGAATTCGTGGCTACACCTTC. It translates to CASSYSRDRGIRGYTF.

This clonotype showed up many times. At one end the junction does not follow the germline gene, possibly because of a read error. CDR3 DNA: TGTGCCAGCAGTTTAGGGGACTACTACGAGCAGCACTTC. Its translation is CASSLGDYYEQHF. This sequence joins TRBV28 and TRBJ2-7, with 7 bases matching TRBD2. Germline CDR1 reads MDHEN; CDR2 reads SYDVKM. The CDR3 is 13 residues long.